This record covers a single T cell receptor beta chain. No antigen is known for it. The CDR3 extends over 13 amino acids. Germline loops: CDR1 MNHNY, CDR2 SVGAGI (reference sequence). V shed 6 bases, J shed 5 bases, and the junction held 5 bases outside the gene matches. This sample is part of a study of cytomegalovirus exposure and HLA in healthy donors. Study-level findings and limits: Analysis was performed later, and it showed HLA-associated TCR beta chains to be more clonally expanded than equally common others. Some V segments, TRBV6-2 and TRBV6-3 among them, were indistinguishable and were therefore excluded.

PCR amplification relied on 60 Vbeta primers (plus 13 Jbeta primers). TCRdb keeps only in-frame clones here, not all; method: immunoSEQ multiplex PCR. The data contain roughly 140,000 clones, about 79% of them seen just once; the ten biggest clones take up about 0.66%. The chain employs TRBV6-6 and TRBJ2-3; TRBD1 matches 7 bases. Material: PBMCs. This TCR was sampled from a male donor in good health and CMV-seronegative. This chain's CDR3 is CASSGTAQDTQYF. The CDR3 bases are TGTGCCAGCAGCGGGACAGCGCAAGATACGCAGTATTTT.